What follows are 24 T cell receptor beta chains derived from one specimen sequenced in a study of T-cell memory formation after mild COVID-19. In TCRdb, the 5' RACE reads were re-called with MiXCR into one record per CDR3 protein. The sample holds roughly 400,000 distinct CDR3 sequences, approximately 16% seen once. Specimen: PBMCs or a T cell subset sorted from them (not recorded which). These receptors were collected from a man aged 18 to 30 who had mild COVID-19 (a few samples of this study predate the infection). Cell type and time point are not known.

This chain links TRBV20-1 with TRBJ1-1; no clear D. V was cut by 1 base and J by 6 bases, with 9 bases left in between. Germline V gives CDR1 DFQATT, CDR2 SNEGSKA (reference sequence). The CDR3 totals 12 residues. The CDR3 bases are TGCAGTGCTAGAGGAAGTTGGGCTGAAGCTTTCTTT. Protein: CSARGSWAEAFF.

The chain uses TRBV5-1 and TRBJ2-1, with 11 bases matching TRBD2. The ends lost 0 bases at V and 9 bases at J; junction bases unmatched: 5. The CDR3 extends over 15 amino acids. Germline CDR1 reads SGHRS; CDR2 reads YFSETQ. The CDR3 loop is CASSLASGGSGEQFF. The DNA for the CDR3 is TGCGCCAGCAGCTTGGCTAGCGGGGGGTCTGGTGAGCAGTTCTTC.

J is TRBJ2-2 and V is TRBV7-6; perhaps TRBD2 as D (5 bases). The CDR3 totals 17 residues. The V end was cut by 2 bases, the J end by 0 bases, with 13 bases between. From germline, CDR1 is SGHVS and CDR2 FNYEAQ. CDR3 sequence: CASSLIGNIANTGELFF. The CDR3 nucleotides are TGTGCCAGCAGCTTAATCGGGAACATCGCGAACACCGGGGAGCTGTTTTTT. The variable domain in full, with the rest retrieved from reference TRBV7-6 and TRBJ2-2, is GAGVSQSPRYKVTKRGQDVALRCDPISGHVSLYWYRQALGQGPEFLTYFNYEAQQDKSGLPNDRFSAERPEGSISTLTIQRTEQRDSAMYRCASSLIGNIANTGELFFGEGSRLTVL.

The chain is built from TRBV20-1 and TRBJ2-7; TRBD1 aligns across 7 bases. The CDR3 is 13 residues long. J lost 2 bases, V lost 3 bases, and 4 bases had no gene match. Germline CDR1 reads DFQATT; CDR2 reads SNEGSKA (reference sequence). The CDR3, as DNA: TGCAGTGCTAGTGGGACAGAGGCCTACGAGCAGTACGTC. Protein: CSASGTEAYEQYV.

In its sample, this clonotype was seen a few times. The rearrangement uses TRBV11-2 and TRBJ1-6; D uncertain. CDR3 size: 14 residues. Germline values: CDR1 SGHAT, CDR2 FQNNGV. Trimming left V 5 bases short and J 5 bases short, with 10 bases between. CDR3 DNA sequence: TGTGCCAGCAGCCTCGCCAGAAATAATTCACCCCTCCACTTT. This encodes CASSLARNNSPLHF.

This clonotype was observed many times. The chain links TRBV4-3 to TRBJ2-7; TRBD1 matches 9 bases. The CDR3 length is 15 residues. Per the germline V gene, CDR1 is LGHNA and CDR2 is YSLEER. Trimming at V came to 0 bases and at J to 6 bases, leaving 6 bases not matched to a gene. The CDR3 spells CASSQEWTGESEQYF. The CDR3 DNA reads as TGCGCCAGCAGCCAAGAATGGACAGGGGAGAGCGAGCAGTACTTC.

A single count supports this clonotype. With a much larger clone just one base away, this may be a read error. V gene TRBV30 combines with J gene TRBJ1-5, with D maybe TRBD1 (5 bases). The CDR3 has 11 residues. Trimming took 7 bases from V and 11 from J, leaving 15 bases between them. Germline-derived CDR1 and CDR2 are GTSNPN and SVGIG (reference sequence). CDR3 bases: TGTGCCTACCGGGACGAACGAGCCCAGCATTTT. Its translation is CAYRDERAQHF.

This clonotype has more than one count but fewer than ten. CDR3 sequence reads: CASSYSSRDSGGYTF. CDR3 sequence (DNA): TGTGCCAGCAGTTACTCTTCCCGGGACAGTGGGGGCTACACCTTC. This chain joins TRBV6-5 and TRBJ1-2; TRBD1 agrees at 7 bases. V dropped 0 bases and J dropped 8; count of bases not matched to a gene: 9. The CDR3 is 15 amino acids. CDR1 is MNHEY and CDR2 is SVGAGI in the germline V gene.

This clonotype was seen a few times. The CDR3 bases are TGTGCCAGTAGTATATTAACAGGGGGAAACACTGAAGCTTTCTTT. Translated, it gives CASSILTGGNTEAFF. V usage is TRBV19 and J usage is TRBJ1-1, with TRBD1 matching 8 bases. V lost 2 bases and J lost 2; bases outside the gene matches: 4. The V gene's germline CDR1 is LNHDA and CDR2 SQIVND (reference sequence). CDR3 length equals 15 residues.

Many counts were recorded for this clonotype. This rearrangement joins TRBV12-3 or TRBV12-4 to TRBJ2-3, with 9 bases aligning to TRBD2. CDR3 size: 15 residues. The ends lost 6 bases at V and 3 bases at J; junction bases unmatched: 7. The CDR3 nucleotides are TGTGCCAGCAGACGCCTCGCGGGGGGGACAGATACGCAGTATTTT. It is translated as CASRRLAGGTDTQYF.

This clonotype has a handful of counts. The V call is TRBV5-4, the J call TRBJ2-3, with D perhaps TRBD2 (6 bases). CDR3 size: 15 residues. Germline-derived CDR1 and CDR2 are SGHNT and YYREEE (reference sequence). V lost 3 bases, J lost 3 bases, and 14 bases lay in between. CDR3 DNA sequence: TGTGCCAGCAGCTCCCTAGCGAGTAGTACAGATACGCAGTATTTT. It specifies CASSSLASSTDTQYF.

J is TRBJ2-3 and V is TRBV5-1; 8 bases agree with TRBD1. CDR3 size: 16 residues. Per the germline V gene, CDR1 is SGHRS and CDR2 is YFSETQ. The trim removed 3 bases at V and 1 base at J, leaving 7 bases unmatched. CDR3 loop: CASSSGQATGTDTQYF. In DNA, the CDR3 is TGCGCCAGCAGCTCGGGACAGGCGACTGGCACAGATACGCAGTATTTT.

This clonotype has more than one count but fewer than ten. V gene TRBV7-9 combines with J gene TRBJ2-7, with 8 bases fitting TRBD1. The CDR3 loop spans 14 amino acids. J was trimmed by 2 bases and V by 5 bases; bases with no gene match: 5. CDR1 SEHNR and CDR2 FQNEAQ come from the germline V gene (reference sequence). The CDR3 DNA reads as TGTGCCAGCAGCCCCAGGGGGCCCGCCTACGAGCAGTACGTC. The encoded protein is CASSPRGPAYEQYV.

A remark on this clonotype: A read error may produce the germline difference seen at one junction end. The chain couples TRBV12-3 or TRBV12-4 to TRBJ2-5; D gene uncertain. The CDR3 spans 11 residues. Written as DNA, the CDR3 is TGTGCCAGCAGTGAGGTGGAGACCGAGTACTTC. Residues: CASSEVETEYF.

There are a few counts of this clonotype. This sequence joins TRBV20-1 and TRBJ2-3; 8 bases align to TRBD2. V shed 4 bases and J 3 bases; nucleotides not matched to a gene: 3. The CDR3 has 13 residues. Germline V gene sequence: CDR1 DFQATT, CDR2 SNEGSKA (reference sequence). CDR3: CSAKRGPTDTQYF. The CDR3 coding sequence is TGCAGTGCTAAGCGGGGGCCTACAGATACGCAGTATTTT.

The rearrangement uses TRBV5-1 and TRBJ1-2; D ambiguous. Germline V gene lookup returns CDR1 SGHRS and CDR2 YFSETQ. V was cut by 4 bases and J by 10 bases, with 17 bases left in between. This CDR3 is 13 amino acids long. The CDR3 loop reads CASSAGPGFVYTF. In nucleotides, the CDR3 is TGCGCCAGCAGCGCCGGGCCTGGTTTTGTCTACACCTTC.

This clonotype has just a few counts. This chain uses TRBV5-6 with TRBJ2-5; D unresolved. Trimming pared 0 bases from V and 7 bases from J, leaving 7 bases between. Per the germline V gene, CDR1 is SGHDT and CDR2 is YYEEEE. This CDR3 region has 12 residues. For the CDR3, the DNA is TGTGCCAGCAGCTTGGAACCCGCGACCCAGTACTTC. Protein sequence: CASSLEPATQYF.

The V and J genes are TRBV27 and TRBJ1-6; D not resolved. The CDR3 contains 13 residues. Per germline, CDR1 MNHEY and CDR2 SMNVEV (reference sequence). V lost 5 bases and J lost 6, with 8 bases in between. DNA for the CDR3: TGTGCCAGCAGTCCGTGGGGTAATTCACCCCTCCACTTT. It encodes CASSPWGNSPLHF.

This clonotype showed up just a few times. One end of the junction fails to match germline, which may point to a read error. The V and J genes are TRBV23-1 and TRBJ2-7; perhaps TRBD1 as D (5 bases). TRBV23-1 qualifies as an ORF whose function is uncertain. The CDR3 runs to 10 residues. DNA of the CDR3: TGCGCCAGCAGTCCGCAGGGTCCCCTCTTC. This translates into CASSPQGPLF.

Ten or more counts support this clonotype. CDR3 DNA: TGTGCCAGCAGTCCCGATAGGTCCGAGCAGTACTTC. This encodes CASSPDRSEQYF. V is TRBV12-3 or TRBV12-4 and J is TRBJ2-7; no definite D call. Trimming stripped 5 bases from V and 6 bases from J, with 11 bases between. The CDR3 loop spans 12 amino acids.

The chain employs TRBV6-6 and TRBJ1-1, with 9 nucleotides matching TRBD1. The V gene's germline CDR1 is MNHNY and CDR2 SVGAGI (reference sequence). J gave up 3 bases and V 7 bases, and 9 bases lay outside the gene matches. The CDR3 covers 15 residues. The CDR3 here is CASKRTGAGYTEAFF. The CDR3 DNA is TGTGCCAGCAAACGGACAGGGGCCGGGTACACTGAAGCTTTCTTT.

In this sample, this clonotype turned up a few times. The chain uses TRBV5-1 and TRBJ2-3; D may be TRBD1 or TRBD2 (5 bases each). CDR1 SGHRS and CDR2 YFSETQ come from the germline V gene. CDR3 length: 16 amino acids. V was shortened by 3 bases and J by 0 bases, with 14 bases between the two germline ends. The CDR3 here is CASSSLGRPSTDTQYF. The CDR3 DNA follows: TGCGCCAGCAGCTCCCTGGGACGGCCGAGCACAGATACGCAGTATTTT.

The V gene is TRBV27, the J gene TRBJ2-1; 8 bases align to TRBD1. J lost 6 bases, V lost 3 bases, and 10 bases had no gene match. Germline V gene data show CDR1 as MNHEY and CDR2 as SMNVEV (reference sequence). CDR3 length equals 16 residues. DNA of the CDR3: TGTGCCAGCAGTTTCCCCGCAGGGGGCAGGGGCAATGAGCAGTTCTTC. Its protein is CASSFPAGGRGNEQFF.

This clonotype was counted a few times. The chain couples TRBV7-9 to TRBJ2-3; tentatively, D is TRBD2 (6 bases). The CDR3 runs to 14 residues. Per the germline V gene, CDR1 is SEHNR and CDR2 is FQNEAQ (reference sequence). V shed 2 bases and J shed 5 bases, with 11 bases lying between them. CDR3 DNA: TGTGCCAGCAGCTTAAACGGGGGTGAAGATACGCAGTATTTT. This translates into CASSLNGGEDTQYF.